This TCR beta chain was identified during a study of blood T cell repertoires in COVID-19. Original data processing: The authors estimated nucleated cell counts from reference gene primer amplification. Produced via immunoSEQ multiplex PCR; TCRdb's table is partial and in-frame only. V, J and clone size are taken as reported in that table, and D and trimming were inferred from the DNA itself. The repertoire has 50,000 to 70,000 clones, approximately 90% of them found once; the top ten carry roughly 8%. CDR3 length equals 15 residues. Per germline, CDR1 LNHNV and CDR2 YYDKDF (reference sequence). With 0 bases removed from V and 6 bases from J, the gap between germline ends came to 13 bases.

The source material was peripheral blood. The clonotype was recovered from a woman in her seventies with active COVID-19. V and J are TRBV15 and TRBJ2-3; no clear D gene. In DNA form, the CDR3 reads TGTGCCACCAGCAGAGATTCCGGGTTGATGGATACGCAGTATTTT. It is translated as CATSRDSGLMDTQYF.